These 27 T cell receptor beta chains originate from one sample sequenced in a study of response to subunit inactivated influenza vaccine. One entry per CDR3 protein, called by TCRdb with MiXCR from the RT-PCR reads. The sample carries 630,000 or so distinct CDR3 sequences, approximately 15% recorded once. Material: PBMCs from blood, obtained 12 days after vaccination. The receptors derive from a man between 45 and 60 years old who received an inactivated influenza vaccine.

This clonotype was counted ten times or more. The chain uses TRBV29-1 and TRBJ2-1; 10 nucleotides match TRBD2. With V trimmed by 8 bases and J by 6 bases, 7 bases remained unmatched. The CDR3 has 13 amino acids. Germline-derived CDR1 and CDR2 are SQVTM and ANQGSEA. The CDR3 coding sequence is TGCAGCCTTAGCGGGAGGCTATCCAATGAGCAGTTCTTC. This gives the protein CSLSGRLSNEQFF.

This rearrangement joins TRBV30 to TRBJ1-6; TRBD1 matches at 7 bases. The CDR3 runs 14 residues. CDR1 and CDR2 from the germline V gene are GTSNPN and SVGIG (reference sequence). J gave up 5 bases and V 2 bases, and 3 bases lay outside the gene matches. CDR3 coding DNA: TGTGCCTGGAGTCGCGACAGGGATAATTCACCCCTCCACTTT. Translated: CAWSRDRDNSPLHF.

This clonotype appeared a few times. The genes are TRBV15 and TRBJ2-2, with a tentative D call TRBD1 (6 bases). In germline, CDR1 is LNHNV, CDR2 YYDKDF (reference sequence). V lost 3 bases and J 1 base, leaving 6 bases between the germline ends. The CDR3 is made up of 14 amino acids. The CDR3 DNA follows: TGTGCCACCAGCAGGACAGGGAACACCGGGGAGCTGTTTTTT. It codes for CATSRTGNTGELFF.

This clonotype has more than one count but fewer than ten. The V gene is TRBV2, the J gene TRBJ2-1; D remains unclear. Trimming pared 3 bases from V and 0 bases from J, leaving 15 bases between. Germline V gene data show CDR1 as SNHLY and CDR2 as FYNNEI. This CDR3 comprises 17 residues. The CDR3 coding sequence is TGTGCCAGCAGTGATTTCATGGGCGGATTCTCCTACAATGAGCAGTTCTTC. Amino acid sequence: CASSDFMGGFSYNEQFF. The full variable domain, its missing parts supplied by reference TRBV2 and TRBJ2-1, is EPEVTQTPSHQVTQMGQEVILRCVPISNHLYFYWYRQILGQKVEFLVSFYNNEISEKSEIFDDQFSVERPDGSNFTLKIRSTKLEDSAMYFCASSDFMGGFSYNEQFFGPGTRLTVL.

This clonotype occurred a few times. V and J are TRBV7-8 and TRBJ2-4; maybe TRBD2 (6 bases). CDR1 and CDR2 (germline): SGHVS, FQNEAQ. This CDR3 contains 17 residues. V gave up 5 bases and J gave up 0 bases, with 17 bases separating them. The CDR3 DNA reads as TGTGCCAGCAGCCTACCCCGGGACGGGAGAGCCAAAAACATTCAGTACTTC. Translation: CASSLPRDGRAKNIQYF.

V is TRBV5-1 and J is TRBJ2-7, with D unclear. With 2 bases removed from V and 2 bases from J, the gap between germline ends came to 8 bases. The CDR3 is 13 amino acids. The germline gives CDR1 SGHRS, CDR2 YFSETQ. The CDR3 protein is CASSLPSTYEQYF. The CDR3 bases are TGCGCCAGCAGCTTACCGTCTACCTACGAGCAGTACTTC.

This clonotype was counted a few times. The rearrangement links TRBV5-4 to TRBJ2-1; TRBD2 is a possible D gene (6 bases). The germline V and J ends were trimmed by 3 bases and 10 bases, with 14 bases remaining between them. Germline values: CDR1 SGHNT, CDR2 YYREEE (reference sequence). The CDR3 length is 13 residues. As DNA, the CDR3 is TGTGCCAGCAGCTGGGGGTTGAGCGGGGAGCAGTTCTTC. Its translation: CASSWGLSGEQFF. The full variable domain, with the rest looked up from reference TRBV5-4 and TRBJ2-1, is ETGVTQSPTHLIKTRGQQVTLRCSSQSGHNTVSWYQQALGQGPQFIFQYYREEENGRGNFPPRFSGLQFPNYSSELNVNALELDDSALYLCASSWGLSGEQFFGPGTRLTVL.

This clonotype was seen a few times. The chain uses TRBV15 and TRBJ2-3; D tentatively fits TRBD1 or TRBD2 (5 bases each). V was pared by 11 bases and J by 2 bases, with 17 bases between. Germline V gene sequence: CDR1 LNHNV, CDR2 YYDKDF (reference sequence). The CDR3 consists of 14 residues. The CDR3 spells CASSRGVVTDTQYF. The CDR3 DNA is TGTGCCTCGTCCCGGGGCGTGGTCACAGATACGCAGTATTTT.

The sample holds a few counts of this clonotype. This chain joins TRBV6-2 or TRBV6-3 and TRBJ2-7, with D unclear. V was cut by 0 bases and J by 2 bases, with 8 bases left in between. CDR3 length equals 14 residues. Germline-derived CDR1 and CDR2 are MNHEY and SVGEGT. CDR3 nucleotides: TGTGCCAGCAGTTACTCCCACCGGACCTACGAGCAGTACTTC. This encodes CASSYSHRTYEQYF.

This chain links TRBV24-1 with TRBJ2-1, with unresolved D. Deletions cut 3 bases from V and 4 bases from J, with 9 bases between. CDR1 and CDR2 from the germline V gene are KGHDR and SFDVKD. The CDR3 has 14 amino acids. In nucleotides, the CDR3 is TGTGCCACCAGTGATCTCTATGGGTACAATGAGCAGTTCTTC. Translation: CATSDLYGYNEQFF.

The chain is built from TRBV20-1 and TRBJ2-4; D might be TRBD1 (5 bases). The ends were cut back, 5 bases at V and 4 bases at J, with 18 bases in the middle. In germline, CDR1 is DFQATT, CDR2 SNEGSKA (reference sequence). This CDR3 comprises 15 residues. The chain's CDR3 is CSAFTRQYPKNIQYF. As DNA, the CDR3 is TGCAGTGCTTTCACTCGACAGTACCCTAAAAACATTCAGTACTTC.

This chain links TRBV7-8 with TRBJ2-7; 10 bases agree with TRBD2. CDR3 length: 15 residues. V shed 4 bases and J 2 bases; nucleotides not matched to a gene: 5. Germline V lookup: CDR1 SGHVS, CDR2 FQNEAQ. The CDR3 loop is CASSSTSGSPYEQYF. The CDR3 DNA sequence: TGTGCCAGCAGCTCGACTAGCGGGTCTCCCTACGAGCAGTACTTC.

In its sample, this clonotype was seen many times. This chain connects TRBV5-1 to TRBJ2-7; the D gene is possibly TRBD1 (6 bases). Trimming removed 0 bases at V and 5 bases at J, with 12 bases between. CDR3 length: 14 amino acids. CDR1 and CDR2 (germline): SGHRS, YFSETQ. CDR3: CASSLDRDGDEQYF. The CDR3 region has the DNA TGCGCCAGCAGCTTGGACAGGGATGGTGACGAGCAGTACTTC.

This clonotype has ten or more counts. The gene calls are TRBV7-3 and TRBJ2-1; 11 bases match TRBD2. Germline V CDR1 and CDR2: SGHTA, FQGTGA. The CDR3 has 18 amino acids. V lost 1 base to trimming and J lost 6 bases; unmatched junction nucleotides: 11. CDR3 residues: CASSLIASGRSRSNEQFF. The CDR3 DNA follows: TGTGCCAGCAGCTTAATAGCTAGCGGGAGGTCTAGGAGCAATGAGCAGTTCTTC. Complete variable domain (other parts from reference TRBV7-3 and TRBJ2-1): GAGVSQTPSNKVTEKGKYVELRCDPISGHTALYWYRQSLGQGPEFLIYFQGTGAADDSGLPNDRFFAVRPEGSVSTLKIQRTERGDSAVYLCASSLIASGRSRSNEQFFGPGTRLTVL.

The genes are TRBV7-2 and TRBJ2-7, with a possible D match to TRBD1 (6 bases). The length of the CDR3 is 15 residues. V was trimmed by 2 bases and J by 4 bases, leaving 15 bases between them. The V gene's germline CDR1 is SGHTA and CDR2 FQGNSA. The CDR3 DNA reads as TGTGCCAGCAGCTTACTCCGGGACATCCCGTACGAGCAGTACTTC. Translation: CASSLLRDIPYEQYF.

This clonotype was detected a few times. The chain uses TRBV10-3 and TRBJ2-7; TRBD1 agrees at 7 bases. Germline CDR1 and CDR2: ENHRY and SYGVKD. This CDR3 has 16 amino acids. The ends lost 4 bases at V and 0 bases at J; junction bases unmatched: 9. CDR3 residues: CAISGGTGTDSYEQYF. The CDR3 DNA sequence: TGTGCCATCAGTGGGGGGACCGGGACAGACTCCTACGAGCAGTACTTC.

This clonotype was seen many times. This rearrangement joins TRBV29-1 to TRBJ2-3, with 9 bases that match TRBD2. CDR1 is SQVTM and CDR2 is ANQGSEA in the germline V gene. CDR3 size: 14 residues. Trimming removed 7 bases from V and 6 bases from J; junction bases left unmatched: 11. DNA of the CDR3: TGCAGCGGTCAGACTAGCGGTCGCCCCGATACGCAGTATTTT. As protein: CSGQTSGRPDTQYF.

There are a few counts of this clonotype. CDR3 nucleotide sequence: TGTGCCAGCAGTGACGCCAGGGTAGGAAATGAGCAGTTCTTC. As protein: CASSDARVGNEQFF. The rearrangement links TRBV6-1 to TRBJ2-1; the D gene is possibly TRBD1 (5 bases). Germline values: CDR1 MNHNS, CDR2 SASEGT. The CDR3 runs 14 residues. V dropped 3 bases and J dropped 7 bases, with 13 bases sitting between them.

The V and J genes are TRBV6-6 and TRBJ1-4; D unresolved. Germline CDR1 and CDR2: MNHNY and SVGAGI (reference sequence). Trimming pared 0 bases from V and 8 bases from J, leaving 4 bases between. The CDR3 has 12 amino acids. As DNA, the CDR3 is TGTGCCAGCAGTTACTCATGGGAAAAACTGTTTTTT. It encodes CASSYSWEKLFF.

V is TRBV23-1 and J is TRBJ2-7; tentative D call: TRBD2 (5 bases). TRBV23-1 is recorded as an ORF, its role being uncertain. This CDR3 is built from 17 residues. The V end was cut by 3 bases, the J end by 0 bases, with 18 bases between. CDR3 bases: TGCGCCAGCAGTCAGAGGTCTATGGCCGGGGACTCCTACGAGCAGTACTTC. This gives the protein CASSQRSMAGDSYEQYF.

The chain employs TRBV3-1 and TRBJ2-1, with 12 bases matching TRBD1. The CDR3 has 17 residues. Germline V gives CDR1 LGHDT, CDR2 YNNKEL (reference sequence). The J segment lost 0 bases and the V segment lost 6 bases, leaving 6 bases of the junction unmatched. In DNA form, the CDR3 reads TGTGCCAGCAGGGGGACAGGGGGCAGAAGCTCCTACAATGAGCAGTTCTTC. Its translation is CASRGTGGRSSYNEQFF.

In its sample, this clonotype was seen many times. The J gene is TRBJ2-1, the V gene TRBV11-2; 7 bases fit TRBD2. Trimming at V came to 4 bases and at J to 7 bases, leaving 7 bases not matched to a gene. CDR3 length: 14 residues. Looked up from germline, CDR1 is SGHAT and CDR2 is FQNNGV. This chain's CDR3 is CASSSSLADNEQFF. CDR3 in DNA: TGTGCCAGCAGCTCCTCTCTAGCGGATAATGAGCAGTTCTTC.

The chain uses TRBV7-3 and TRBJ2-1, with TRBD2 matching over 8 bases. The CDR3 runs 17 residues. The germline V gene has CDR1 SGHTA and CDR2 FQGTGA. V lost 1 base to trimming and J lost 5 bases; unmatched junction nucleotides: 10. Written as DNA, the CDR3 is TGTGCCAGCAGCTTAAAGTTTCAAGCGGGAGTCCACAATGAGCAGTTCTTC. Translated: CASSLKFQAGVHNEQFF. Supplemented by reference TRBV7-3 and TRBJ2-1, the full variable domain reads GAGVSQTPSNKVTEKGKYVELRCDPISGHTALYWYRQSLGQGPEFLIYFQGTGAADDSGLPNDRFFAVRPEGSVSTLKIQRTERGDSAVYLCASSLKFQAGVHNEQFFGPGTRLTVL.

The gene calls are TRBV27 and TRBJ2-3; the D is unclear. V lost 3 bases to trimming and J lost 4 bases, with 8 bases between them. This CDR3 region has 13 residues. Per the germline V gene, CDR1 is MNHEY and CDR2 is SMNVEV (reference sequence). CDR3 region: CASSFWVADTQYF. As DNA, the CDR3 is TGTGCCAGCAGTTTTTGGGTCGCAGATACGCAGTATTTT.

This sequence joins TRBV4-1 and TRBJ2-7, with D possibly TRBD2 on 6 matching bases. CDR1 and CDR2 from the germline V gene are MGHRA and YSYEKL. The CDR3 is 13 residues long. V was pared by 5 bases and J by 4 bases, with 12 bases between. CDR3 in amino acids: CASSVTSEYEQYF. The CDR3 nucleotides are TGCGCCAGCAGCGTGACTAGTGAGTACGAGCAGTACTTC.

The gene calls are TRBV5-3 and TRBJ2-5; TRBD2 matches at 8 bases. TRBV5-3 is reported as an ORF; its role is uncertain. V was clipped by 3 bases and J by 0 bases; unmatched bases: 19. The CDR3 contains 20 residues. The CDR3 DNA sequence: TGTGCCAGAAGCTGGAGGAGTAGCGGGGATAATAATCAGTACCAAGAGACCCAGTACTTC. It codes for CARSWRSSGDNNQYQETQYF.

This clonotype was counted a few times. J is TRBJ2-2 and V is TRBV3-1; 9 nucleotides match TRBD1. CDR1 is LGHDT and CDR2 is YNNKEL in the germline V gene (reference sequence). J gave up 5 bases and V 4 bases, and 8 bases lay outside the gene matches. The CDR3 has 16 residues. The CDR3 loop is CASSRTGGASTGELFF. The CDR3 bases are TGTGCCAGCAGCCGAACAGGGGGCGCGAGTACCGGGGAGCTGTTTTTT. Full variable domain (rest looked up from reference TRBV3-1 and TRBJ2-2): DTAVSQTPKYLVTQMGNDKSIKCEQNLGHDTMYWYKQDSKKFLKIMFSYNNKELIINETVPNRFSPKSPDKAHLNLHINSLELGDSAVYFCASSRTGGASTGELFFGEGSRLTVL.